This TCR beta chain was found in a study of T cell responses to AZD1222 COVID-19 vaccine. Study-wide results and limits: There were mostly white British donors and more females than males, and clonal diversity was possibly underestimated.

For this clone: Its antigen is not identified.

This CDR3 is 15 amino acids long. The ends were cut back, 1 base at V and 1 base at J, with 9 bases in the middle. CDR1 SGHNT and CDR2 YENEEA come from the germline V gene. Sequenced by immunoSEQ multiplex PCR; TCRdb stores in-frame clones only, minus some. The sample shows approximately 200,000 clones, more than 85% of them seen only once. V usage is TRBV11-3 and J usage is TRBJ2-3, with D tentatively TRBD1 or TRBD2 (5 bases each). This TCR was sampled from an adult who received the AZD1222 COVID-19 vaccine. The sequencing here drew on peripheral blood, taken 28 days after the second AZD1222 dose. The CDR3 loop is CASSLVRGGTDTQYF. The CDR3 nucleotides read TGTGCCAGCAGCTTAGTGAGAGGGGGCACAGATACGCAGTATTTT.